This record concerns one T cell receptor (beta chain) sequence. Authors' analysis steps: Quantification of nucleated cells was approximated via reference gene primer amplification. Some clones are missing from TCRdb's copy, which holds only in-frame ones; the method was immunoSEQ multiplex PCR. V and J calls plus clone size are reproduced from that table; the DNA served to infer D and trimming. The sample yields 250,000 to 350,000 clones, around 90% seen once. The J segment lost 3 bases and the V segment lost 3 bases, leaving 12 bases of the junction unmatched. This CDR3 contains 17 residues. Per germline, CDR1 KGHSH and CDR2 LQKENI. These data are taken from a study of blood T cell repertoires in COVID-19. Across the whole study: The United States, Italy and Spain supplied acute and convalescent COVID-19 samples. Sources were T cells, B-cell-depleted T cells, or PBMCs; the material itself was cDNA or gDNA.

This TCR was sampled from a man in his late teens or twenties with active or convalescent COVID-19. The chain joins TRBV18 to TRBJ2-7; 9 bases fit TRBD2. The sequenced sample consisted of peripheral blood. CDR3 in amino acids: CASSPSGRRINFYEQYF. CDR3 nucleotide sequence: TGTGCCAGCTCACCCAGCGGGAGGCGTATTAACTTCTACGAGCAGTACTTC.